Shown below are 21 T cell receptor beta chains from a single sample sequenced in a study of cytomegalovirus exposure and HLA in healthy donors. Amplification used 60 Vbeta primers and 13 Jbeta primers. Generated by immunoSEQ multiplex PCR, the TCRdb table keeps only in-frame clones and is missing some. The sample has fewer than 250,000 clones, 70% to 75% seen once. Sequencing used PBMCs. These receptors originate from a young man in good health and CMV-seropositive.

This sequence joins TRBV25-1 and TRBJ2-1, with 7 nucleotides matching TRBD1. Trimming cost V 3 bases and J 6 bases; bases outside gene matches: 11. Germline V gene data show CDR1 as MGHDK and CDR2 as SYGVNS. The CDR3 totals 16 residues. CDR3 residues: CASSDNGQGVLNEQFF. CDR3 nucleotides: TGTGCCAGCAGTGATAATGGGCAGGGGGTCCTCAATGAGCAGTTCTTC.

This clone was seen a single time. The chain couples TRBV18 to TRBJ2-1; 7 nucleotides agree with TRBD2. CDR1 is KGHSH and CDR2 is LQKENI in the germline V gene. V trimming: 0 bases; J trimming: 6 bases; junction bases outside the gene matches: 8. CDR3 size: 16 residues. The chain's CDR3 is CASSPPSGGRSNEQFF. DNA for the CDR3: TGTGCCAGCTCACCACCGTCGGGCGGGAGAAGCAATGAGCAGTTCTTC. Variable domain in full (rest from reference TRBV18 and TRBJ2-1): NAGVMQNPRHLVRRRGQEARLRCSPMKGHSHVYWYRQLPEEGLKFMVYLQKENIIDESGMPKERFSAEFPKEGPSILRIQQVVRGDSAAYFCASSPPSGGRSNEQFFGPGTRLTVL.

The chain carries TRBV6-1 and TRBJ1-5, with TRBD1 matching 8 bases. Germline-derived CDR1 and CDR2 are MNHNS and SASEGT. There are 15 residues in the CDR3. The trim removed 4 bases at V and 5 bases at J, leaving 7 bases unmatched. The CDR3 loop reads CASSGRGQGHQPQHF. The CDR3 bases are TGTGCCAGCAGTGGGCGCGGACAGGGCCATCAGCCCCAGCATTTT.

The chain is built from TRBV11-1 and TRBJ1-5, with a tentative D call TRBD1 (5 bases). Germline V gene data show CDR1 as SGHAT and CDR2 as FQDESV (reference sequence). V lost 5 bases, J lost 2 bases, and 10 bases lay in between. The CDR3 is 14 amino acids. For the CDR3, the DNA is TGTGCCAGCAGCCCAGGGAACGGCAATCAGCCCCAGCATTTT. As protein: CASSPGNGNQPQHF.

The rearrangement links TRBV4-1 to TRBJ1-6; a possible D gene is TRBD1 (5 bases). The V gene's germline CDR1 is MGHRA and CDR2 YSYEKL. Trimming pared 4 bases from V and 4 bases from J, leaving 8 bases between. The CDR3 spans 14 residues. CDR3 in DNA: TGCGCCAGCAGCCCCGGGGGATATAATTCACCCCTCCACTTT. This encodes CASSPGGYNSPLHF.

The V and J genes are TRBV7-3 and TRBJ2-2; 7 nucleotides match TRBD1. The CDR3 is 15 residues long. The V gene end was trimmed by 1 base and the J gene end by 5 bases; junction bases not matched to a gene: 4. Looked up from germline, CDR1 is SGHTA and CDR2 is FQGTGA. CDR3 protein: CASSLMGQRTGELFF. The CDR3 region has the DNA TGTGCCAGCAGCTTAATGGGACAGAGAACCGGGGAGCTGTTTTTT.

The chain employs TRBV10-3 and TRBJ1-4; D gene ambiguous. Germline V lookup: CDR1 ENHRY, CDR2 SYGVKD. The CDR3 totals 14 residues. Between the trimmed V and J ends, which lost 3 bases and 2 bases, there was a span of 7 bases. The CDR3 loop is CAISDGRTNEKLFF. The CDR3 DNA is TGTGCCATCAGTGATGGGAGGACTAATGAAAAACTGTTTTTT.

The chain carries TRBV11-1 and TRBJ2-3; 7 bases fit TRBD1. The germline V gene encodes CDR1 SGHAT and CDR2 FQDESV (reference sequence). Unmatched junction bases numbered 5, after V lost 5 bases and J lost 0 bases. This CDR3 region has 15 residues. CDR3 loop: CASSQRQGSTDTQYF. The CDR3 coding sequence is TGTGCCAGCAGCCAAAGACAGGGAAGCACAGATACGCAGTATTTT.

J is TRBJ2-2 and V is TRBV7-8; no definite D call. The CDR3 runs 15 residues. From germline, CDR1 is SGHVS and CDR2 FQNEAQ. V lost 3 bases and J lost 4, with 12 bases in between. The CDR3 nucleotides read TGTGCCAGCAGCTTTGGTAGCACCTCCACCGGGGAGCTGTTTTTT. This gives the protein CASSFGSTSTGELFF.

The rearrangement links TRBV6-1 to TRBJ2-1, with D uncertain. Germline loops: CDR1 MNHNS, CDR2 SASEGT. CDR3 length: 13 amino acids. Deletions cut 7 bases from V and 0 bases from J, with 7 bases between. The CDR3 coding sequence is TGTGCCAGCAACCCGAGCTCCTACAATGAGCAGTTCTTC. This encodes CASNPSSYNEQFF.

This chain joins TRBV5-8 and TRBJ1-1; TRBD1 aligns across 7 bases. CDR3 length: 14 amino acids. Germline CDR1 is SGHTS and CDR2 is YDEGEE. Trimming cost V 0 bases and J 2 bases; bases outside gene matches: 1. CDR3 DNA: TGTGCCAGCAGCTTGGGGACAGGAAACACTGAAGCTTTCTTT. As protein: CASSLGTGNTEAFF.

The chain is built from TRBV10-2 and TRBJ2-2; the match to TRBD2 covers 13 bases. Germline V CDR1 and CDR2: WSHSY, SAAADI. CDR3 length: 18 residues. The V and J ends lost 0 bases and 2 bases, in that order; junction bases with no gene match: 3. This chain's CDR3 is CASSESWGLAGNTGELFF. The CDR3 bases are TGCGCCAGCAGTGAGTCGTGGGGACTAGCGGGAAACACCGGGGAGCTGTTTTTT.

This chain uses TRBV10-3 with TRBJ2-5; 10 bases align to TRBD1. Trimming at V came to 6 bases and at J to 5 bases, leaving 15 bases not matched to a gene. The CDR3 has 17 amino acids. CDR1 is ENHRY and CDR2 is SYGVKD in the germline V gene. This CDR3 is CAISRVDRGISKETQYF. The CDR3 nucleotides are TGTGCCATCAGCCGGGTGGACAGGGGGATATCTAAGGAGACCCAGTACTTC.

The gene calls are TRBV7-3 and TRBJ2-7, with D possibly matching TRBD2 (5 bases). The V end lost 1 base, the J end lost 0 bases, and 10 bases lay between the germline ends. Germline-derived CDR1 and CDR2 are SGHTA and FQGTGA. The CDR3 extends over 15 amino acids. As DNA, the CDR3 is TGTGCCAGCAGCTTAAGCGGGTTGAGCTCCTACGAGCAGTACTTC. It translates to CASSLSGLSSYEQYF.

The CDR3 bases are TGCAGCGTTGATGGGGCCTCCCCAGAGACCCAGTACTTC. Translated: CSVDGASPETQYF. The J gene is TRBJ2-5, the V gene TRBV29-1; perhaps TRBD1 as D (5 bases). Germline V lookup: CDR1 SQVTM, CDR2 ANQGSEA. The CDR3 covers 13 residues. Trimming took off 3 bases at V and 4 bases at J, with 12 bases between the two ends.

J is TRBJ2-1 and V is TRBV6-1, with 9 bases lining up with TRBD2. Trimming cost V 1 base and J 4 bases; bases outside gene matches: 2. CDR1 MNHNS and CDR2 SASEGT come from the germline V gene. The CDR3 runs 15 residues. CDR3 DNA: TGTGCCAGCAGTGAAGTAGCGGGAGCGTACAATGAGCAGTTCTTC. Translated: CASSEVAGAYNEQFF.

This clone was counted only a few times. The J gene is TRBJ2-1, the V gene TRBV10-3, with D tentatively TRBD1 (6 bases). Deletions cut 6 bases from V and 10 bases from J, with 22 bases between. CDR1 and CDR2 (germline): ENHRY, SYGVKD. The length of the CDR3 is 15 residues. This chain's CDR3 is CAIRTGLTGTIEQFF. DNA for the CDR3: TGTGCCATCAGGACCGGGCTTACGGGGACAATAGAGCAGTTCTTC.

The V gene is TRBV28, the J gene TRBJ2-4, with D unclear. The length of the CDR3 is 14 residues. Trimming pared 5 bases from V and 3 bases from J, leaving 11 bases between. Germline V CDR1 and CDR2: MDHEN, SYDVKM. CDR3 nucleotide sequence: TGTGCCAGCAGTCCCCCCGGTGTCAAAAACATTCAGTACTTC. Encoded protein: CASSPPGVKNIQYF.

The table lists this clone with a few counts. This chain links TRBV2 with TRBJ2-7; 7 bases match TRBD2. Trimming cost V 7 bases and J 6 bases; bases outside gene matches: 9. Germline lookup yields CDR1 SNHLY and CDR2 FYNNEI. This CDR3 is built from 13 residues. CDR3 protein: CASTGREMGEQYF. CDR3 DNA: TGTGCCAGCACAGGGCGGGAGATGGGCGAGCAGTACTTC.

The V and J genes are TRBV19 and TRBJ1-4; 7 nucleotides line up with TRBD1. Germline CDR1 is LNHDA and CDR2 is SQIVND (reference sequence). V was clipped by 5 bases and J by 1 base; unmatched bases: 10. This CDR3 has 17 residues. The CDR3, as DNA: TGTGCCAGTAGTGCCGACCTCGGGACAGTAACTAATGAAAAACTGTTTTTT. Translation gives CASSADLGTVTNEKLFF.

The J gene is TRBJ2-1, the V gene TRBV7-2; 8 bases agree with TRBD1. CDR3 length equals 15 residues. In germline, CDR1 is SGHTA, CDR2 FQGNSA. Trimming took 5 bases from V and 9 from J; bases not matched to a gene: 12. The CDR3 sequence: CASSPPGTGQAEQFF. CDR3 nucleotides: TGTGCCAGCAGCCCCCCCGGGACAGGCCAAGCTGAGCAGTTCTTC. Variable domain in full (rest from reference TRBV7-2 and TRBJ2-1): GAGVSQSPSNKVTEKGKDVELRCDPISGHTALYWYRQSLGQGLEFLIYFQGNSAPDKSGLPSDRFSAERTGGSVSTLTIQRTQQEDSAVYLCASSPPGTGQAEQFFGPGTRLTVL.